The 5 T cell receptor beta chains listed next were all sequenced from one sample in a study of blood T cells in healthy people across ages (dated by TCRdb to between 2014 and 2016). Libraries came from 5' RACE. The listed sequencing device is Illumina HiSeq 2500. A second roughly 7 to 11 cycle PCR used a sample-barcoded 5' primer and a J-beta primer mix. TCRdb trimmed public reads at Q25 via fastp, called clones via MiXCR and kept in-frame beta chains. Here each entry gathers all rows of one CDR3 protein and keeps the most common genes and DNA. This sample comprises around 800,000 distinct CDR3 sequences, roughly 25% of them detected only once. The ten largest clones capture around 3% of the sample. Another study also made use of these data, one on T cells of mothers and their children.

Source material: blood. These receptors all stem from a boy younger than 18 in good health.

The sample holds a few counts of this clonotype. The J gene is TRBJ2-6, the V gene TRBV10-3; no reliable D call. Per the germline V gene, CDR1 is ENHRY and CDR2 is SYGVKD. With 6 bases removed from V and 1 base from J, the gap between germline ends came to 4 bases. CDR3 length: 13 residues. The CDR3 nucleotides are TGTGCCATCAGCCCATCTGGGGCCAACGTCCTGACTTTC. It specifies CAISPSGANVLTF.

There are a few counts of this clonotype. The CDR3 protein is CASSQAYPQAANEKLFF. The CDR3 DNA sequence: TGCGCCAGCAGCCAAGCCTACCCGCAGGCAGCTAATGAAAAACTGTTTTTT. The V and J genes are TRBV4-1 and TRBJ1-4; D is unclear. This CDR3 has 17 amino acids. Trimming left V 1 base short and J 3 bases short, with 15 bases between. Germline lookup yields CDR1 MGHRA and CDR2 YSYEKL.

V is TRBV9 and J is TRBJ2-7, with D perhaps matching TRBD1 or TRBD2 (5 bases each). V lost 0 bases to trimming and J lost 2 bases, with 12 bases between them. The CDR3 length is 15 residues. Germline CDR1 SGDLS, CDR2 YYNGEE. CDR3 residues: CASSVAGGRTYEQYF. The CDR3 DNA sequence: TGTGCCAGCAGCGTAGCTGGGGGTCGCACCTACGAGCAGTACTTC.

The rearrangement uses TRBV6-2 or TRBV6-3 and TRBJ1-1; D remains ambiguous. Trimming removed 6 bases from V and 4 bases from J, with 12 bases in between. The CDR3 is made up of 13 amino acids. Germline CDR1 is MNHEY and CDR2 is SVGEGT. The CDR3 here is CASRNKRTTEAFF. DNA for the CDR3: TGTGCCAGCAGAAACAAACGGACCACTGAAGCTTTCTTT.

This clonotype was seen many times. In DNA form, the CDR3 reads TGTGCCAGCAGCTTTAGCGGGGGAGGCGAGGAGACCCAGTACTTC. Its protein product is CASSFSGGGEETQYF. The chain employs TRBV7-2 and TRBJ2-5; TRBD2 matches at 9 bases. The J segment lost 5 bases and the V segment lost 3 bases, leaving 7 bases of the junction unmatched. This CDR3 has 15 residues. Germline CDR1 is SGHTA and CDR2 is FQGNSA. Full variable domain (outside the CDR3, taken from reference TRBV7-2 and TRBJ2-5): GAGVSQSPSNKVTEKGKDVELRCDPISGHTALYWYRQSLGQGLEFLIYFQGNSAPDKSGLPSDRFSAERTGGSVSTLTIQRTQQEDSAVYLCASSFSGGGEETQYFGPGTRLLVL.